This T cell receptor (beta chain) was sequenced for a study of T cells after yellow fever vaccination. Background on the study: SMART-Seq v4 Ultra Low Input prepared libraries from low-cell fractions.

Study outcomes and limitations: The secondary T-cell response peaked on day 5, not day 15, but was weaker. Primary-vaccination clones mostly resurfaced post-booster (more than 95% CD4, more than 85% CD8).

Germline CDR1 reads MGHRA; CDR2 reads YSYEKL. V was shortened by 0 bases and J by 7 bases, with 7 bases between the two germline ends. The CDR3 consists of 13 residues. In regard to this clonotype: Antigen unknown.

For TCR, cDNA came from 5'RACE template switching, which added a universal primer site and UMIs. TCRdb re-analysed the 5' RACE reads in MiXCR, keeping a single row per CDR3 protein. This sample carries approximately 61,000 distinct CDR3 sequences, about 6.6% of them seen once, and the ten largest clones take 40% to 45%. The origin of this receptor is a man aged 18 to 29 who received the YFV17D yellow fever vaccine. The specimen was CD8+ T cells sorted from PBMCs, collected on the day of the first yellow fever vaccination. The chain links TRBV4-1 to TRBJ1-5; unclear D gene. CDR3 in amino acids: CASSQEGLQPQHF. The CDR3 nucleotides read TGCGCCAGCAGCCAAGAAGGGCTCCAGCCCCAGCATTTT.